The clone carrying this T cell receptor beta chain was recorded at least ten times. Its antigen is not known. The data were obtained in a study of identical twins. Study-wide points: For zero-insertion analyses, partial confounding could come from invariant MAIT and iNKT cells. Cross-sectional statistics, not tracking of the same donors, supported the conclusions.

One entry per CDR3 protein, called by TCRdb with MiXCR from the 5' RACE reads. The sample contains some 790,000 distinct CDR3 sequences, over 15% of which appear only once. The V end was cut by 2 bases, the J end by 5 bases, with 8 bases between. The CDR3 length is 13 residues. These same records also appear under a second study, on T cells expressing NK-cell markers. As reported in that work: Sorting was limited to alpha-beta TCR-expressing T cells with an anti-gamma-delta TCR antibody in several experiments. These same clonotypes (in several donors) also led the CD3+CD56-NKG2C+ fraction.

The sample comprised PBMCs. This TCR was recovered from a young woman in good health. This rearrangement joins TRBV12-3 or TRBV12-4 to TRBJ2-3; D may be TRBD2 (6 bases). Here the CDR3 reads CASSLIGGDTQYF. CDR3 sequence (DNA): TGTGCCAGCAGTTTAATCGGGGGAGATACGCAGTATTTT.